This T cell receptor (beta chain) comes out of a study of control samples from healthy donors and cancer patients. Repertoires were generated with immunoSEQ multiplex PCR, while TCRdb's copy carries only in-frame clones and drops some. The table has approximately 170,000 clones, 91% seen once. This CDR3 is built from 14 residues. V gave up 5 bases and J gave up 4 bases, with 12 bases separating them. From germline, CDR1 is MDHEN and CDR2 SYDVKM. The chain employs TRBV28 and TRBJ1-5; D remains unclear. Sequenced input: blood. This TCR came from a woman aged 30 to 39 in good health. The CDR3 DNA sequence: TGTGCCAGCAGTCCTTCGCCGGGTAATCAGCCCCAGCATTTT. Translated: CASSPSPGNQPQHF.